The source of this T cell receptor (beta chain) is a study of CD8+ T cells in alopecia areata. Study-level results: Lesional scalp displayed greater clonality than normal scalp, most notably in alopecia totalis/universalis. Sequencing of scalp samples also captures resident alphabeta T cells of normal skin.

This clone was detected only a few times. Its antigen remains unidentified. Researchers gathered lesional scalp punch biopsies and peripheral blood from patients with alopecia areata. Sequencing templates came from extracted RNA that was reverse transcribed into cDNA. Data came from immunoSEQ multiplex PCR; TCRdb stores just in-frame clones and leaves some out. This sample has about 140,000 clones; about 60% occur once, and the top ten carry 5% to 7.5%. This CDR3 has 14 amino acids. Deletions cut 2 bases from V and 8 bases from J, with 12 bases between. Germline assignment: CDR1 SGHAT and CDR2 FQNNGV. Specimen: CD4+ T cells sorted from blood, collected at week 0. This chain joins TRBV11-2 and TRBJ1-4; D might be TRBD1 (5 bases). This TCR was recovered from a human donor with alopecia areata. The CDR3, as DNA: TGTGCCAGCAGCTTACAAGGGGCGCGAGAAAAACTGTTTTTT. As protein: CASSLQGAREKLFF.